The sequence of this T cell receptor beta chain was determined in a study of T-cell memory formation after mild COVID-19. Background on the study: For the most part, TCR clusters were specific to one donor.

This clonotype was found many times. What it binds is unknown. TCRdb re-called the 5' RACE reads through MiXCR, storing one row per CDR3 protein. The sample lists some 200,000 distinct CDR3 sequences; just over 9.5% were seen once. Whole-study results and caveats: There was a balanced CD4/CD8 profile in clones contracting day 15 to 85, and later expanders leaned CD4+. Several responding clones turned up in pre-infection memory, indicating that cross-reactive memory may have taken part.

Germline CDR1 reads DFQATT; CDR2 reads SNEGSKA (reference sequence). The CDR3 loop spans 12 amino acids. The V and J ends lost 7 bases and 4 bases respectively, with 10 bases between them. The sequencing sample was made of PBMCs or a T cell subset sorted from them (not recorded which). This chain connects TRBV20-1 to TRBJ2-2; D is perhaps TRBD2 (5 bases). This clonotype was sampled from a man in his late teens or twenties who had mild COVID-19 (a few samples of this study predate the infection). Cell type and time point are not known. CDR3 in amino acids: CSVASPTGELFF. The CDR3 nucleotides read TGCAGTGTCGCTAGCCCCACCGGGGAGCTGTTTTTT.